The 12 T cell receptor beta chains reported below all come from one sample, sequenced in a study of type 1 regulatory T cells. MiXCR was run by TCRdb on the reads, yielding one entry per CDR3 protein. The sample includes roughly 65,000 distinct CDR3 sequences, approximately 47% of them seen just once. Antigens of these TCRs are unknown. The sample taken for sequencing was cultured non-Tr1 T cells, either the whole culture or a sorted T cell fraction (not recorded which). The receptors were sampled from a human donor in good health.

This clonotype was found a few times. V is TRBV3-1 and J is TRBJ1-2; 8 positions match TRBD1. Germline V gives CDR1 LGHDT, CDR2 YNNKEL (reference sequence). J lost 4 bases, V lost 0 bases, and 7 bases had no gene match. The CDR3 runs 16 residues. CDR3 sequence (DNA): TGTGCCAGCAGCCAAGAGGACAGGGCGCAGGCCTATGGCTACACCTTC. It is translated as CASSQEDRAQAYGYTF.

This clonotype has just a few counts. The chain is built from TRBV6-2 or TRBV6-3 and TRBJ1-5, with D maybe TRBD1 (6 bases). This CDR3 is built from 15 residues. Trimming shortened V by 7 bases and J by 2 bases, and 15 bases separated the two germline ends. The germline V gene has CDR1 MNHEY and CDR2 SVGEGT. The CDR3 DNA follows: TGTGCCAGCACCTCATGGGGGCCGGGCAATCAGCCCCAGCATTTT. Translation: CASTSWGPGNQPQHF.

The chain recombines TRBV5-6 with TRBJ1-2, with TRBD1 matching 7 bases. Germline trimming cut 4 bases from V and 5 bases from J; bases unmatched to any gene: 11. The length of the CDR3 is 15 residues. Germline CDR1 and CDR2: SGHDT and YYEEEE. The CDR3 is CASSPQGFPPYGYTF. The CDR3 DNA reads as TGTGCCAGCAGCCCACAGGGGTTCCCCCCTTATGGCTACACCTTC. The complete variable domain, with remaining parts taken from reference TRBV5-6 and TRBJ1-2, reads DAGVTQSPTHLIKTRGQQVTLRCSPKSGHDTVSWYQQALGQGPQFIFQYYEEEERQRGNFPDRFSGHQFPNYSSELNVNALLLGDSALYLCASSPQGFPPYGYTFGSGTRLTVV.

This clonotype was counted a single time. This CDR3 fails to terminate in the conserved phenylalanine or tryptophan, so it likely reflects a read error. The J gene is TRBJ1-1, the V gene TRBV29-1; D ambiguous. This CDR3 has 11 amino acids. Trimming pared 7 bases from V and 2 bases from J, leaving 8 bases between. Germline CDR1 and CDR2: SQVTM and ANQGSEA. The CDR3 DNA is TGCAGCGCTCCGGCAAACACTGAAGCTTTCGTT. Amino acids: CSAPANTEAFV.

Only a few counts were recorded for this clonotype. The gene calls are TRBV11-2 and TRBJ2-3; D might be TRBD2 (7 bases). The germline gives CDR1 SGHAT, CDR2 FQNNGV. The V end was cut by 0 bases, the J end by 2 bases, with 9 bases between. This CDR3 region has 15 residues. CDR3 loop: CASSLEGGPTDTQYF. The CDR3 DNA sequence: TGTGCCAGCAGCTTAGAGGGGGGGCCCACAGATACGCAGTATTTT. Supplemented by reference TRBV11-2 and TRBJ2-3, the full variable domain reads EAGVAQSPRYKIIEKRQSVAFWCNPISGHATLYWYQQILGQGPKLLIQFQNNGVVDDSQLPKDRFSAERLKGVDSTLKIQPAKLEDSAVYLCASSLEGGPTDTQYFGPGTRLTVL.

This clonotype was observed a handful of times. V usage is TRBV20-1 and J usage is TRBJ2-3; no reliable D call. This CDR3 region has 12 residues. The V end lost 1 base, the J end lost 5 bases, and 7 bases lay between the germline ends. Germline lookup yields CDR1 DFQATT and CDR2 SNEGSKA (reference sequence). The CDR3 protein is CSARASGDTQYF. DNA for the CDR3: TGCAGTGCTAGAGCTTCGGGAGATACGCAGTATTTT.

This clonotype was detected only a few times. V gene TRBV6-2 or TRBV6-3 combines with J gene TRBJ1-1; D ambiguous. V dropped 2 bases and J dropped 2 bases, with 9 bases sitting between them. The CDR3 is 14 residues long. The germline V gene encodes CDR1 MNHEY and CDR2 SVGEGT. The DNA for the CDR3 is TGTGCCAGCAGTTACGGGGAAGTTAACACTGAAGCTTTCTTT. Translated: CASSYGEVNTEAFF.

The V and J genes are TRBV12-3 or TRBV12-4 and TRBJ1-3; 10 bases line up with TRBD1. Trimming cost V 2 bases and J 6 bases; bases outside gene matches: 4. The CDR3 contains 15 residues. CDR3 protein: CASSLFGTGVNTIYF. Here the CDR3 DNA reads TGTGCCAGCAGTTTATTTGGGACAGGGGTAAACACCATATATTTT.

This clonotype was counted a few times. This chain joins TRBV5-1 and TRBJ2-6; D remains ambiguous. The CDR3 sequence is 16 residues long. Germline CDR1 SGHRS, CDR2 YFSETQ. The germline V and J ends were trimmed by 4 bases and 0 bases, with 11 bases remaining between them. The chain's CDR3 is CASSPGKHSGANVLTF. CDR3 sequence (DNA): TGCGCCAGCAGCCCGGGTAAACACTCTGGGGCCAACGTCCTGACTTTC.

This clonotype has just a few counts. V and J are TRBV3-1 and TRBJ1-5; D gene ambiguous. This CDR3 has 13 amino acids. Trimming stripped 2 bases from V and 10 bases from J, with 12 bases between. Germline CDR1 and CDR2: LGHDT and YNNKEL (reference sequence). DNA for the CDR3: TGTGCCAGCAGCCAACAAATAGGGCAACCCCAGCATTTT. This gives the protein CASSQQIGQPQHF. Together with reference TRBV3-1 and TRBJ1-5, the CDR3 gives the full variable domain: DTAVSQTPKYLVTQMGNDKSIKCEQNLGHDTMYWYKQDSKKFLKIMFSYNNKELIINETVPNRFSPKSPDKAHLNLHINSLELGDSAVYFCASSQQIGQPQHFGDGTRLSIL.

This sequence joins TRBV20-1 and TRBJ1-2, with D tentatively TRBD1 (5 bases). The germline V gene has CDR1 DFQATT and CDR2 SNEGSKA (reference sequence). The CDR3 sequence is 12 residues long. V lost 6 bases, J lost 2 bases, and 10 bases lay in between. CDR3 sequence (DNA): TGCAGTGCCAAGACAGAAAACTATGGCTACACCTTC. It codes for CSAKTENYGYTF.

The CDR3 loop is CSVEAGVGTEAFF. CDR3 DNA: TGCAGCGTTGAAGCAGGGGTAGGGACTGAAGCTTTCTTT. The chain carries TRBV29-1 and TRBJ1-1; tentative D call: TRBD1 (6 bases). This CDR3 region has 13 residues. V was trimmed by 1 base and J by 5 bases, leaving 11 bases between them. Germline V lookup: CDR1 SQVTM, CDR2 ANQGSEA.